The 26 T cell receptor beta chains given below trace back to one sample, sequenced in a study of follicular helper T cells after annual influenza vaccination. As to time point: 2014-2015 season, pre-vaccination. The repertoire was sequenced with immunoSEQ multiplex PCR; TCRdb's copy has only in-frame clones and lacks some. Of some 13,000 clones listed, 60% to 80% are singletons. The specimen comprised CXCR5- memory CD4+ T cells sorted from blood, sampled on the day of influenza vaccination. The receptors originated from an adult who received the influenza vaccine.

The V and J genes are TRBV2 and TRBJ1-4, with a tentative D call TRBD1 (5 bases). This CDR3 region has 15 residues. Germline V CDR1 and CDR2: SNHLY, FYNNEI. V was cut by 10 bases and J by 0 bases, with 15 bases left in between. The CDR3 loop is CATKEQATTNEKLFF. The CDR3 DNA is TGTGCCACCAAAGAACAGGCGACAACTAATGAAAAACTGTTTTTT. Complete variable domain (other parts from reference TRBV2 and TRBJ1-4): EPEVTQTPSHQVTQMGQEVILRCVPISNHLYFYWYRQILGQKVEFLVSFYNNEISEKSEIFDDQFSVERPDGSNFTLKIRSTKLEDSAMYFCATKEQATTNEKLFFGSGTQLSVL.

The chain couples TRBV7-2 to TRBJ1-1; D unresolved. Trimming shortened V by 5 bases and J by 8 bases, and 12 bases separated the two germline ends. Germline V gives CDR1 SGHTA, CDR2 FQGNSA. The CDR3 runs 12 residues. This CDR3 is CASSTRGSEAFF. The CDR3 region has the DNA TGTGCCAGCAGCACCCGCGGGTCGGAAGCTTTCTTT.

Here the CDR3 DNA reads TGTGCCAGTAGTGACGACGGTATCAATCAGCCCCAGCATTTT. The encoded protein is CASSDDGINQPQHF. The rearrangement joins TRBV19 to TRBJ1-5; no definite D call. The CDR3 has 14 amino acids. CDR1 is LNHDA and CDR2 is SQIVND in the germline V gene (reference sequence). V gave up 5 bases and J gave up 3 bases, with 11 bases separating them.

The rearrangement links TRBV19 to TRBJ1-5, with D possibly matching TRBD1 (6 bases). The CDR3 spans 16 residues. CDR1 and CDR2 (germline): LNHDA, SQIVND (reference sequence). V gave up 9 bases and J gave up 1 base, with 19 bases separating them. In DNA form, the CDR3 reads TGTGCCAGCCAATTACAGGGCACCGGGAGCAATCAGCCCCAGCATTTT. This translates into CASQLQGTGSNQPQHF.

This sequence joins TRBV11-2 and TRBJ1-4, with 7 positions matching TRBD1. The CDR3 has 16 residues. Germline V gives CDR1 SGHAT, CDR2 FQNNGV. The ends lost 5 bases at V and 7 bases at J; junction bases unmatched: 13. The CDR3 DNA follows: TGTGCCAGCAGCCCATGGGGACAGAAAACTGTTGAAAAACTGTTTTTT. Its translation: CASSPWGQKTVEKLFF.

V and J are TRBV4-1 and TRBJ2-3, with 10 bases lining up with TRBD1. The V gene's germline CDR1 is MGHRA and CDR2 YSYEKL. The CDR3 is made up of 15 amino acids. Trimming took 4 bases from V and 6 from J; bases not matched to a gene: 7. This chain's CDR3 is CASSPRDRGLDTQYF. For the CDR3, the DNA is TGCGCCAGCAGCCCCCGGGACAGGGGTTTGGATACGCAGTATTTT.

The chain uses TRBV25-1 and TRBJ1-2; the D is unclear. The CDR3 is made up of 12 amino acids. Germline values: CDR1 MGHDK, CDR2 SYGVNS. The V end lost 3 bases, the J end lost 1 base, and 3 bases lay between the germline ends. The chain's CDR3 is CASSEGNYGYTF. CDR3 DNA sequence: TGTGCCAGCAGTGAGGGTAACTATGGCTACACCTTC.

The J gene is TRBJ1-5, the V gene TRBV19; no reliable D call. This CDR3 contains 17 residues. CDR1 is LNHDA, CDR2 SQIVND, per germline (reference sequence). V was pared by 5 bases and J by 0 bases, with 17 bases between. In DNA, the CDR3 is TGTGCCAGTAGTGATTTCCTAGGGAGTCATAGCAATCAGCCCCAGCATTTT. Translating it yields CASSDFLGSHSNQPQHF.

This sequence joins TRBV27 and TRBJ1-6; perhaps TRBD1 as D (5 bases). The CDR3 consists of 15 residues. The V gene's germline CDR1 is MNHEY and CDR2 SMNVEV (reference sequence). V was clipped by 3 bases and J by 8 bases, with 14 bases between them. The CDR3 nucleotides read TGTGCCAGCAGTTTTACCCTAGGGGTTCATTCACCCCTCCACTTT. This gives the protein CASSFTLGVHSPLHF.

The chain combines TRBV18 with TRBJ2-3, with no clear D. Germline assignment: CDR1 KGHSH and CDR2 LQKENI. This CDR3 region has 14 residues. V was cut by 0 bases and J by 0 bases, with 4 bases left in between. The CDR3 DNA is TGTGCCAGCTCACCACCGGGAAGCACAGATACGCAGTATTTT. It encodes CASSPPGSTDTQYF.

This chain connects TRBV29-1 to TRBJ2-1; D assignment may be TRBD1 or TRBD2 (5 bases each). CDR3 length: 13 amino acids. V was trimmed by 4 bases and J by 8 bases, leaving 15 bases between them. Per the germline V gene, CDR1 is SQVTM and CDR2 is ANQGSEA. DNA of the CDR3: TGCAGCGTTGTTGTAGGGGCGCGGGATGAGCAGTTCTTC. It translates to CSVVVGARDEQFF.

The chain couples TRBV5-1 to TRBJ2-1, with D maybe TRBD2 (6 bases). The germline gives CDR1 SGHRS, CDR2 YFSETQ. The V end lost 3 bases, the J end lost 9 bases, and 22 bases lay between the germline ends. The CDR3 extends over 16 amino acids. The CDR3 reads CASSSDLIRGGGEQFF. DNA of the CDR3: TGCGCCAGCAGCTCGGACTTAATAAGGGGAGGTGGTGAGCAGTTCTTC.

This clone was seen only a few times. This chain links TRBV7-2 with TRBJ2-5; D gene ambiguous. V dropped 1 base and J dropped 1 base, with 7 bases sitting between them. The germline V gene encodes CDR1 SGHTA and CDR2 FQGNSA. The CDR3 length is 14 residues. CDR3 in DNA: TGTGCCAGCAGCTTAGGACCAGCCCAAGAGACCCAGTACTTC. It yields the protein CASSLGPAQETQYF.

The rearrangement uses TRBV5-4 and TRBJ2-5; 15 positions agree with TRBD2. This CDR3 is built from 17 residues. Germline V gene data show CDR1 as SGHNT and CDR2 as YYREEE (reference sequence). V shed 0 bases, J shed 4 bases, and the junction held 4 bases outside the gene matches. CDR3 residues: CASSLEGLAGGPETQYF. In DNA, the CDR3 is TGTGCCAGCAGCTTGGAGGGACTAGCGGGGGGCCCAGAGACCCAGTACTTC.

This chain uses TRBV19 with TRBJ1-5; 8 bases are shared with TRBD1. Germline V gene lookup returns CDR1 LNHDA and CDR2 SQIVND (reference sequence). Germline trimming cut 4 bases from V and 0 bases from J; bases unmatched to any gene: 2. The CDR3 has 15 residues. CDR3: CASSRQGNSNQPQHF. As DNA, the CDR3 is TGTGCCAGTAGTAGACAGGGGAATAGCAATCAGCCCCAGCATTTT.

The rearrangement links TRBV10-3 to TRBJ2-7, with 7 bases matching TRBD1. The trim removed 5 bases at V and 2 bases at J, leaving 6 bases unmatched. The CDR3 is made up of 14 amino acids. The germline CDR1 and CDR2 sequences are ENHRY and SYGVKD. This CDR3 reads CAISPGQLTYEQYF. The CDR3 DNA is TGTGCCATCAGTCCGGGACAGCTAACCTACGAGCAGTACTTC.

The rearrangement uses TRBV29-1 and TRBJ2-7; 12 nucleotides align to TRBD1. Per germline, CDR1 SQVTM and CDR2 ANQGSEA. The J segment lost 7 bases and the V segment lost 4 bases, leaving 2 bases of the junction unmatched. The CDR3 consists of 12 residues. The CDR3 DNA reads TGCAGCGTTGGGGACAGGGGGCGAGAGCAGTACTTC. It is translated as CSVGDRGREQYF.

The V gene is TRBV10-1, the J gene TRBJ1-5; 8 nucleotides align to TRBD1. CDR1 is WNHNN and CDR2 is SYGVQD in the germline V gene (reference sequence). Trimming cost V 3 bases and J 0 bases; bases outside gene matches: 7. The CDR3 has 17 residues. This CDR3 is CASSDSSTGVSNQPQHF. DNA for the CDR3: TGCGCCAGCAGTGATTCCTCGACAGGGGTTAGCAATCAGCCCCAGCATTTT.

The chain links TRBV11-3 to TRBJ2-5; 8 nucleotides align to TRBD1. V lost 0 bases and J lost 1; bases outside the gene matches: 4. The CDR3 has 16 residues. Per the germline V gene, CDR1 is SGHNT and CDR2 is YENEEA. CDR3 in amino acids: CASSLEDRAGQETQYF. In DNA, the CDR3 is TGTGCCAGCAGCTTAGAGGACAGGGCAGGCCAAGAGACCCAGTACTTC.

The V call is TRBV11-1, the J call TRBJ2-7, with D perhaps matching TRBD2 (6 bases). V lost 5 bases and J lost 8, with 19 bases in between. Germline V gene data show CDR1 as SGHAT and CDR2 as FQDESV (reference sequence). The CDR3 runs 14 residues. CDR3 DNA sequence: TGTGCCAGCAGCCCTCGAGGAGGGGCTACGAAGCAGTACTTC. It specifies CASSPRGGATKQYF.

V and J are TRBV27 and TRBJ1-1; 9 nucleotides agree with TRBD1. Per germline, CDR1 MNHEY and CDR2 SMNVEV (reference sequence). The CDR3 loop spans 16 amino acids. With 5 bases clipped from V and 1 base from J, the junction kept 8 bases outside the gene matches. CDR3 loop: CASSPIAGQGNTEAFF. The CDR3 DNA is TGTGCCAGCAGTCCTATCGCGGGACAGGGGAACACTGAAGCTTTCTTT.

The CDR3 DNA sequence: TGTGCCAGCAGCTCCCAGTTTCTTACAACTAATGAAAAACTGTTTTTT. Translated: CASSSQFLTTNEKLFF. The rearrangement links TRBV7-9 to TRBJ1-4; D is unclear. Germline V CDR1 and CDR2: SEHNR, FQNEAQ (reference sequence). V was cut by 4 bases and J by 0 bases, with 12 bases left in between. The CDR3 is 16 residues long.

This clone was seen a few times. The genes are TRBV5-1 and TRBJ1-4; 8 nucleotides agree with TRBD1. V gave up 6 bases and J gave up 5 bases; unmatched junction bases: 6. CDR3 length equals 14 residues. Per the germline V gene, CDR1 is SGHRS and CDR2 is YFSETQ. In nucleotides, the CDR3 is TGCGCCAGCAACACAGGGGGAGAGAATGAAAAACTGTTTTTT. This sequence encodes CASNTGGENEKLFF.

V usage is TRBV7-2 and J usage is TRBJ1-2, with 9 bases fitting TRBD1. The V gene end was trimmed by 5 bases and the J gene end by 2 bases; junction bases not matched to a gene: 6. This CDR3 region has 15 residues. Per the germline V gene, CDR1 is SGHTA and CDR2 is FQGNSA. CDR3 DNA: TGTGCCAGCAGCCGAGGGACAGGGTTCAACTATGGCTACACCTTC. Translating it yields CASSRGTGFNYGYTF.

J is TRBJ1-2 and V is TRBV4-1; 10 positions agree with TRBD1. The CDR3 consists of 16 residues. V was pared by 5 bases and J by 1 base, with 7 bases of the junction left unmatched. Germline CDR1 and CDR2: MGHRA and YSYEKL. The CDR3 region is CASSKPGQGRNYGYTF. The DNA for the CDR3 is TGCGCCAGCAGCAAACCGGGACAGGGGCGTAACTATGGCTACACCTTC.

This clone was seen only once. This chain connects TRBV18 to TRBJ2-2; no reliable D call. Germline V gene data show CDR1 as KGHSH and CDR2 as LQKENI. This CDR3 has 15 residues. Trimming cost V 1 base and J 5 bases, with 11 bases left between them. CDR3 coding DNA: TGTGCCAGCTCACCACGGGATGGGTCAACCGGGGAGCTGTTTTTT. This sequence encodes CASSPRDGSTGELFF. Filled out from reference TRBV18 and TRBJ2-2, the complete variable domain reads NAGVMQNPRHLVRRRGQEARLRCSPMKGHSHVYWYRQLPEEGLKFMVYLQKENIIDESGMPKERFSAEFPKEGPSILRIQQVVRGDSAAYFCASSPRDGSTGELFFGEGSRLTVL.